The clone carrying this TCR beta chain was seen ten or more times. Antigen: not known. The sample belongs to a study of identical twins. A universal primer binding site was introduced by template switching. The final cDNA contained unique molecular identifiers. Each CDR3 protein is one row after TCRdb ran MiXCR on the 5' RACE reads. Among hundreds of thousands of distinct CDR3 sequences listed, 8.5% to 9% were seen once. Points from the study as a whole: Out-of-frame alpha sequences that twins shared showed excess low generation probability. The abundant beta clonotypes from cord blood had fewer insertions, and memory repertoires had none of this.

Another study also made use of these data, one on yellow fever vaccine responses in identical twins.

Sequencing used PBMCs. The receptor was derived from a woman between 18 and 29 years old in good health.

For the CDR3, the DNA is TGTGCCAGCAGCCCCCTTGGGTCACACAAGGGAGAAGATACGCAGTATTTT. Protein sequence: CASSPLGSHKGEDTQYF. The chain combines TRBV11-2 with TRBJ2-3; D is possibly TRBD2 (5 bases). CDR3 length equals 17 residues. CDR1 is SGHAT, CDR2 FQNNGV, per germline. V gave up 5 bases and J gave up 5 bases, with 23 bases separating them.